This TCR beta chain derives from a study of OX40 agonist ivuxolimab in advanced cancers. Study information: Prior anti-PD-1, anti-PD-L1 or anti-CTLA-4 therapy did not bar entry, and about 40% had some.

Study-wide points: Relative to CD4+ cells, CD8+ T cells on average had more expanded clones. Clones of CD4+ and CD8+ blood T cells grew by week 6 at doses of 0.1 to 3.0 mg/kg. Which antigen the expanded peripheral T cells recognized is unknown.

Trimming at V came to 4 bases and at J to 3 bases, leaving 2 bases not matched to a gene. Germline V gene sequence: CDR1 SGHRS, CDR2 YFSETQ. The CDR3 spans 15 residues. This clone turned up a few times. Its antigen remains unidentified. TCRdb keeps only in-frame clones here, not all; method: immunoSEQ multiplex PCR. The table has about 58,000 clones, over 75% seen once. The chain links TRBV5-1 to TRBJ2-2; 11 bases match TRBD2. The source is an adult with an advanced solid tumor such as melanoma, head and neck, liver or kidney cancer. The sequencing used CD4+ or CD8+ T cells sorted from blood, collected in a trial of the OX40 agonist ivuxolimab. CDR3 sequence: CASSAGLADTGELFF. CDR3 nucleotides: TGCGCCAGCAGCGCGGGACTAGCGGACACCGGGGAGCTGTTTTTT.